Shown below are 31 T cell receptor beta chains from a single sample sequenced in a study of blood T cell repertoires in COVID-19. This table comes from immunoSEQ multiplex PCR, and its TCRdb copy is limited to in-frame clones, with some not included. The data hold 250,000 or so clones, with roughly 84% observed a single time. Sequences were obtained from peripheral blood. All receptors derive from a woman aged 40 to 50 who had recovered from COVID-19.

In nucleotides, the CDR3 is TGCGCCAGCAGCAGGGGACAGGGTGGGACTGAAGCTTTCTTT. Encoded protein: CASSRGQGGTEAFF. V gene TRBV5-1 combines with J gene TRBJ1-1; 9 nucleotides align to TRBD1. Germline trimming cut 4 bases from V and 5 bases from J; bases unmatched to any gene: 6. This CDR3 comprises 14 residues. CDR1 is SGHRS, CDR2 YFSETQ, per germline.

V and J are TRBV10-3 and TRBJ1-3; maybe TRBD1 (6 bases). Germline values: CDR1 ENHRY, CDR2 SYGVKD. The CDR3 loop spans 13 amino acids. Trimming took off 8 bases at V and 2 bases at J, with 10 bases between the two ends. As DNA, the CDR3 is TGTGCCATCGCGGGGGCAACTGGAAACACCATATATTTT. Amino acids: CAIAGATGNTIYF.

The chain combines TRBV19 with TRBJ2-5; 7 nucleotides line up with TRBD2. Per germline, CDR1 LNHDA and CDR2 SQIVND (reference sequence). V lost 7 bases to trimming and J lost 2 bases; unmatched junction nucleotides: 4. This CDR3 has 13 residues. In nucleotides, the CDR3 is TGTGCCAGTATTGGGAGGGGACAAGAGACCCAGTACTTC. Amino acids: CASIGRGQETQYF.

CDR3 DNA sequence: TGCGCCAGCAGCCTAGGACAGGGGTCGGCCCTGAACACTGAAGCTTTCTTT. Translated: CASSLGQGSALNTEAFF. This rearrangement joins TRBV4-1 to TRBJ1-1, with TRBD1 matching 9 bases. In germline, CDR1 is MGHRA, CDR2 YSYEKL. CDR3 length equals 17 residues. The V segment lost 4 bases and the J segment 0 bases; nucleotides outside the gene matches: 9.

The chain is built from TRBV6-1 and TRBJ1-5, with 9 positions matching TRBD1. In germline, CDR1 is MNHNS, CDR2 SASEGT. J gave up 5 bases and V 4 bases, and 9 bases lay outside the gene matches. CDR3 length equals 16 residues. CDR3 loop: CASSARGTGRDQPQHF. The CDR3, as DNA: TGTGCCAGCAGTGCCCGAGGGACAGGGAGGGATCAGCCCCAGCATTTT.

The chain combines TRBV6-5 with TRBJ2-7, with 7 bases lining up with TRBD2. The CDR3 consists of 14 residues. V was clipped by 2 bases and J by 4 bases; unmatched bases: 5. CDR1 is MNHEY and CDR2 is SVGAGI in the germline V gene. The CDR3 loop is CASSYAGDSYEQYF. CDR3 nucleotides: TGTGCCAGCAGTTACGCGGGAGATTCTTACGAGCAGTACTTC.

The chain recombines TRBV19 with TRBJ1-5, with 7 positions matching TRBD1. V trimming: 6 bases; J trimming: 6 bases; junction bases outside the gene matches: 5. This CDR3 has 13 amino acids. CDR1 is LNHDA and CDR2 is SQIVND in the germline V gene (reference sequence). The chain's CDR3 is CASRSTGVQPQHF. The DNA for the CDR3 is TGTGCCAGTAGAAGTACAGGGGTTCAGCCCCAGCATTTT.

On this clone: The same CDR3 arises from other DNA sequences in this sample as well. The rearrangement links TRBV3-1 (or the pseudogene TRBV3-2) to TRBJ1-1; TRBD1 might be the D (6 bases). This CDR3 spans 14 amino acids. With 4 bases removed from V and 0 bases from J, the gap between germline ends came to 9 bases. CDR1 and CDR2 (germline): LGHDT, YNNKEL (reference sequence). DNA for the CDR3: TGTGCCAGCAGCCGGGACACACTGAACACTGAAGCTTTCTTT. Amino acid sequence: CASSRDTLNTEAFF.

J is TRBJ1-1 and V is TRBV28; D might be TRBD1 (5 bases). Per the germline V gene, CDR1 is MDHEN and CDR2 is SYDVKM. The V end was cut by 2 bases, the J end by 0 bases, with 10 bases between. This CDR3 is 15 amino acids long. The CDR3 DNA sequence: TGTGCCAGCAGTTTACCCCCAGGGATGAACACTGAAGCTTTCTTT. It specifies CASSLPPGMNTEAFF.

The V and J genes are TRBV3-1 (or the pseudogene TRBV3-2) and TRBJ1-6, with a weak D call TRBD1 (6 bases). The ends were cut back, 8 bases at V and 10 bases at J, with 21 bases in the middle. Per the germline V gene, CDR1 is LGHDT and CDR2 is YNNKEL (reference sequence). CDR3 size: 15 residues. CDR3 DNA: TGTGCCAGCGGCCCCTGGGCAGGTACAGGGTCACCCCTCCACTTT. Amino acids: CASGPWAGTGSPLHF.

The rearrangement uses TRBV9 and TRBJ1-3; D not resolved. V lost 5 bases and J lost 2, with 11 bases in between. CDR3 length: 14 amino acids. The germline gives CDR1 SGDLS, CDR2 YYNGEE. The DNA for the CDR3 is TGTGCCAGCAGTTCACACCACACTGGAAACACCATATATTTT. This gives the protein CASSSHHTGNTIYF.

The rearrangement joins TRBV19 to TRBJ1-6; D might be TRBD1 (6 bases). Per germline, CDR1 LNHDA and CDR2 SQIVND (reference sequence). Deletions cut 3 bases from V and 9 bases from J, with 15 bases between. CDR3 length: 15 amino acids. CDR3 bases: TGTGCCAGTAGTATGCAGGGGCTGATTGGTTCACCCCTCCACTTT. Its translation: CASSMQGLIGSPLHF.

The table lists this clone with a count of one. The chain recombines TRBV12-3 or TRBV12-4 with TRBJ1-4; TRBD1 matches at 11 bases. The ends lost 7 bases at V and 8 bases at J; junction bases unmatched: 3. The CDR3 runs to 13 residues. CDR3 sequence (DNA): TGTGCCAGCACCCGGGACAGGGGGGAAAAACTGTTTTTT. It specifies CASTRDRGEKLFF.

The chain employs TRBV5-4 and TRBJ2-3, with D possibly TRBD2 on 5 matching bases. This CDR3 region has 13 residues. CDR1 is SGHNT and CDR2 is YYREEE in the germline V gene (reference sequence). V lost 2 bases and J lost 7, with 11 bases in between. DNA for the CDR3: TGTGCCAGCAGCTTAGATAGCGATAATACGCAGTATTTT. This encodes CASSLDSDNTQYF.

The chain recombines TRBV6-2 or TRBV6-3 with TRBJ2-7; D might be TRBD1 (5 bases). V shed 3 bases and J shed 1 base, with 13 bases lying between them. Germline V gene lookup returns CDR1 MNHEY and CDR2 SVGEGT. CDR3 length equals 15 residues. CDR3: CASSYRQGSSYEQYF. The CDR3 DNA reads TGTGCCAGCAGTTATCGCCAGGGCTCTTCCTACGAGCAGTACTTC.

DNA for the CDR3: TGTGCCAGCAGCTTCTTTGGGGCCAACGTCCTGACTTTC. Translating it yields CASSFFGANVLTF. This rearrangement joins TRBV12-3 or TRBV12-4 to TRBJ2-6; D is uncertain. This CDR3 spans 13 amino acids. Deletions cut 6 bases from V and 3 bases from J, with 6 bases between.

This chain uses TRBV2 with TRBJ1-1, with 8 bases identical to TRBD1. This CDR3 contains 14 residues. Germline lookup yields CDR1 SNHLY and CDR2 FYNNEI. J gave up 4 bases and V 3 bases, and 4 bases lay outside the gene matches. The CDR3 nucleotides read TGTGCCAGCAGTGACAGGGGGCCGGGCACTGAAGCTTTCTTT. Its translation: CASSDRGPGTEAFF.

V is TRBV4-2 and J is TRBJ1-1; 8 bases are a match to TRBD1. The CDR3 is 15 amino acids. Germline trimming cut 7 bases from V and 5 bases from J; bases unmatched to any gene: 12. Germline V CDR1 and CDR2: LGHNA, YNFKEQ. CDR3 DNA sequence: TGTGCCAGCAATACGGGGCAGGGGGCTTTTACTGAAGCTTTCTTT. Protein product: CASNTGQGAFTEAFF.

This sequence joins TRBV19 and TRBJ1-4; D is ambiguous. In germline, CDR1 is LNHDA, CDR2 SQIVND (reference sequence). This CDR3 has 14 amino acids. Trimming cost V 7 bases and J 0 bases, with 9 bases left between them. The CDR3 is CASKGGATNEKLFF. The DNA of the CDR3 is TGTGCCAGTAAAGGCGGTGCAACTAATGAAAAACTGTTTTTT.

The chain joins TRBV5-4 to TRBJ1-1; 8 bases map to TRBD1. Losses at the gene ends were 1 base for V and 7 bases for J; bases not matched to a gene: 6. The CDR3 is 14 amino acids. Germline CDR1 SGHNT, CDR2 YYREEE (reference sequence). CDR3 coding DNA: TGTGCCAGCAGCTTGCGCCAGGGGGCGAATGAAGCTTTCTTT. Protein product: CASSLRQGANEAFF.

This clone came up once. V and J are TRBV6-5 and TRBJ1-2, with TRBD1 matching 7 bases. From germline, CDR1 is MNHEY and CDR2 SVGAGI. Losses at the gene ends were 4 bases for V and 7 bases for J; bases not matched to a gene: 3. CDR3 length: 12 residues. CDR3 in DNA: TGTGCCAGCAGTTCCCAGGGGGTTGGCTACACCTTC. Translated, it gives CASSSQGVGYTF.

Remarks on this clone: The sample has other DNA sequences that encode this CDR3 too. The chain couples TRBV5-1 to TRBJ1-4, with D maybe TRBD1 (5 bases). Germline loops: CDR1 SGHRS, CDR2 YFSETQ. The CDR3 consists of 13 residues. Trimming took off 0 bases at V and 7 bases at J, with 7 bases between the two ends. CDR3 nucleotides: TGCGCCAGCAGCTTGGGGCAGGGTGAAAAACTGTTTTTT. As protein: CASSLGQGEKLFF.

This sequence joins TRBV19 and TRBJ1-5; D remains unclear. Trimming cost V 5 bases and J 0 bases, with 11 bases left between them. This CDR3 has 15 amino acids. The V gene's germline CDR1 is LNHDA and CDR2 SQIVND (reference sequence). CDR3 in amino acids: CASSRVPNSNQPQHF. The CDR3 DNA reads as TGTGCCAGTAGTCGGGTCCCCAATAGCAATCAGCCCCAGCATTTT. Looking up the rest from reference TRBV19 and TRBJ1-5 gives the full variable domain: DGGITQSPKYLFRKEGQNVTLSCEQNLNHDAMYWYRQDPGQGLRLIYYSQIVNDFQKGDIAEGYSVSREKKESFPLTVTSAQKNPTAFYLCASSRVPNSNQPQHFGDGTRLSIL.

The gene calls are TRBV5-1 and TRBJ2-7; perhaps TRBD1 as D (6 bases). This CDR3 spans 14 amino acids. Germline V gene sequence: CDR1 SGHRS, CDR2 YFSETQ. V was shortened by 7 bases and J by 2 bases, with 16 bases between the two germline ends. The CDR3 region is CASPRGLCPYEQYF. For the CDR3, the DNA is TGCGCCAGCCCCAGGGGCCTCTGTCCCTACGAGCAGTACTTC.

The chain employs TRBV16 and TRBJ1-1; D not resolved. This CDR3 is 17 amino acids long. Trimming removed 1 base at V and 0 bases at J, with 15 bases between. Per germline, CDR1 KGHSY and CDR2 FQNENV. CDR3 in amino acids: CASSQYPLGAMNTEAFF. DNA of the CDR3: TGTGCCAGCAGCCAATATCCGCTCGGAGCTATGAACACTGAAGCTTTCTTT.

Of note for this clone: The sample contains more than one DNA sequence encoding this CDR3. The V gene is TRBV19, the J gene TRBJ1-5; unclear D gene. The germline CDR1 and CDR2 sequences are LNHDA and SQIVND (reference sequence). The V gene lost 1 base and the J gene lost 2 bases, with 6 bases spanning the gap. The CDR3 totals 14 residues. CDR3: CASSIVGGNQPQHF. Written as DNA, the CDR3 is TGTGCCAGTAGTATAGTCGGGGGCAATCAGCCCCAGCATTTT.

In DNA, the CDR3 is TGTGCCAGCAGTTTGAGGGTAGCGGGGAGAAATTACGAGCAGTACTTC. Translating it yields CASSLRVAGRNYEQYF. This chain connects TRBV28 to TRBJ2-7; 8 positions match TRBD2. The CDR3 contains 16 residues. V shed 3 bases and J 4 bases; nucleotides not matched to a gene: 11. Germline V gene sequence: CDR1 MDHEN, CDR2 SYDVKM. Full variable domain (rest looked up from reference TRBV28 and TRBJ2-7): DVKVTQSSRYLVKRTGEKVFLECVQDMDHENMFWYRQDPGLGLRLIYFSYDVKMKEKGDIPEGYSVSREKKERFSLILESASTNQTSMYLCASSLRVAGRNYEQYFGPGTRLTVT.

As DNA, the CDR3 is TGTGCCAGCAGCCTAGGCAGGAACACCGGGGAGCTGTTTTTT. Its translation: CASSLGRNTGELFF. This rearrangement joins TRBV7-3 to TRBJ2-2, with no clear D. The CDR3 runs 14 residues. Germline V gene lookup returns CDR1 SGHTA and CDR2 FQGTGA. Trimming left V 5 bases short and J 1 base short, with 8 bases between. The full variable domain, rest sourced from reference TRBV7-3 and TRBJ2-2, is GAGVSQTPSNKVTEKGKYVELRCDPISGHTALYWYRQSLGQGPEFLIYFQGTGAADDSGLPNDRFFAVRPEGSVSTLKIQRTERGDSAVYLCASSLGRNTGELFFGEGSRLTVL.

The genes are TRBV7-8 and TRBJ2-1, with TRBD2 matching 14 bases. Germline V gives CDR1 SGHVS, CDR2 FQNEAQ. Unmatched junction bases numbered 4, after V lost 5 bases and J lost 7 bases. The CDR3 is 15 residues long. The CDR3 coding sequence is TGTGCCAGCAGCATCGGGACTAGCGGGGGTAATGAGCAGTTCTTC. Residues: CASSIGTSGGNEQFF.

This chain links TRBV28 with TRBJ1-2; the D is unclear. This CDR3 is 13 amino acids long. The ends were cut back, 5 bases at V and 4 bases at J, with 11 bases in the middle. Germline CDR1 MDHEN, CDR2 SYDVKM. CDR3 residues: CASSPWEVYGYTF. CDR3 nucleotide sequence: TGTGCCAGCAGTCCCTGGGAGGTCTATGGCTACACCTTC.

The chain links TRBV7-9 to TRBJ2-5; TRBD1 is a possible D gene (6 bases). CDR3 length equals 17 residues. Germline CDR1 and CDR2: SEHNR and FQNEAQ (reference sequence). V lost 4 bases to trimming and J lost 2 bases, with 20 bases between them. In DNA form, the CDR3 reads TGTGCCAGCAGCTCCACCAGAGGGGGAAGAGGGCAAGAGACCCAGTACTTC. Its protein product is CASSSTRGGRGQETQYF.